This T cell receptor (beta chain) was recorded in a study of T cell changes during pregnancy in multiple sclerosis. The method was immunoSEQ multiplex PCR; TCRdb's version includes in-frame clones alone and lacks a portion of them. This table has under 110,000 clones, 85% to 95% appearing once. Trimming cost V 4 bases and J 3 bases; bases outside gene matches: 9. Per germline, CDR1 MNHEY and CDR2 SMNVEV (reference sequence). The CDR3 runs to 16 residues. The V gene is TRBV27, the J gene TRBJ2-7, with 10 positions matching TRBD1. Sequenced material: peripheral blood, taken after pregnancy. This receptor was identified in a female donor with multiple sclerosis, enrolled in a pregnancy study. As DNA, the CDR3 is TGTGCCAGCAGTTACTCCTCGGGGGACAGGGGCTACGAGCAGTACTTC. Translated: CASSYSSGDRGYEQYF.